This TCR beta chain is from a study of blood T cell repertoires in COVID-19. Study as a whole: Spain, Italy and the United States supplied samples that represented acute and convalescent COVID-19. In each case, the material was cDNA or gDNA derived from T cells, B-cell-depleted T cells, or PBMCs.

In germline, CDR1 is SEHNR, CDR2 FQNEAQ (reference sequence). The ends were cut back, 4 bases at V and 1 base at J, with 14 bases in the middle. The CDR3 is made up of 17 amino acids. Under the authors' procedure: Amplification from reference gene primers served as the basis for estimated nucleated cell counts. Generated by immunoSEQ multiplex PCR, the TCRdb table keeps only in-frame clones and is missing some. V and J calls and clone size follow that table, whereas D and trimming were derived from the DNA. The profile covers 100,000 to 150,000 clones, with over 75% appearing a single time and more than 0.9% taken by the ten largest.

The sequencing input was peripheral blood. The chain uses TRBV7-9 and TRBJ2-6, with D possibly matching TRBD1 (5 bases). The origin of this receptor is an elderly woman with acute or convalescent COVID-19. This CDR3 is CASSSLQGNSGANVLTF. Here the CDR3 DNA reads TGTGCCAGCAGCTCCCTGCAGGGAAATTCTGGGGCCAACGTCCTGACTTTC.